This TCR beta chain was sequenced in a study of blood T cell repertoires in COVID-19. Study-level information: Acute-phase and convalescent COVID-19 samples originated in the United States, Italy and Spain. PBMCs, B-cell-depleted T cells, or T cells were the source of the cDNA or gDNA that made up the material.

Losses at the gene ends were 0 bases for V and 5 bases for J; bases not matched to a gene: 5. This CDR3 comprises 16 residues. The germline gives CDR1 LGHNA, CDR2 YNFKEQ. Per the study methods: Amplification with reference gene primers provided the estimates of nucleated cell counts. TCRdb's table, derived via immunoSEQ multiplex PCR, lists solely in-frame clones and lacks some. V, J and clone size reflect that table, while D and trimming were determined from the DNA. The sample consists of approximately 92,000 clones, 55% to 80% of them appearing once. This chain connects TRBV4-2 to TRBJ2-3; 10 bases are a match to TRBD2. This TCR came from an older woman in a cohort sampled during active or convalescent COVID-19. Material for sequencing was peripheral blood. The CDR3 nucleotides are TGTGCCAGCAGCCAAGAACTAGCGGGGCTTATAGATACGCAGTATTTT. Translating it yields CASSQELAGLIDTQYF.